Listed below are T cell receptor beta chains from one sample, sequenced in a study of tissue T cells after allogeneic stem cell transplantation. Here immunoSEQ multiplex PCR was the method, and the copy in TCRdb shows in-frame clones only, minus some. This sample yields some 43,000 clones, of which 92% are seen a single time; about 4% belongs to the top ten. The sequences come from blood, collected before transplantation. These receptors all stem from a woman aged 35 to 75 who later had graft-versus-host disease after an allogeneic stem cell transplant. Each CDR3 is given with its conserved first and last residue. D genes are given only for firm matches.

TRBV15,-,CATSRDRVGRPQHF
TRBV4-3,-,CASSQDWPNDSYGYTF
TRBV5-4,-,CASSLVTRPRNNSPLHF
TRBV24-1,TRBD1,CATAGGFSGANVLTF
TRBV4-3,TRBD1,CASSRDRGTGELFF
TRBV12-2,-,CASRPLWGGYEQYF
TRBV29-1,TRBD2,CSVYTGTRSTNEQFF
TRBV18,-,CASSRNYRDTGELFF
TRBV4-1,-,CASSPLGVRQPQHF
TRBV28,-,CASKLTGYYEQYF
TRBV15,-,CATSRDRLQNTEAFF
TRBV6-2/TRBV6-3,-,CASSYVKGHYEQYF
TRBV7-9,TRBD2,CASSSLGGLSKNIQYF
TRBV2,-,CASSDPGALGPQHF
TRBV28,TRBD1,CASRAQQGQKAFF
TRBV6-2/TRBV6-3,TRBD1,CASSSPPRGSYEQYF